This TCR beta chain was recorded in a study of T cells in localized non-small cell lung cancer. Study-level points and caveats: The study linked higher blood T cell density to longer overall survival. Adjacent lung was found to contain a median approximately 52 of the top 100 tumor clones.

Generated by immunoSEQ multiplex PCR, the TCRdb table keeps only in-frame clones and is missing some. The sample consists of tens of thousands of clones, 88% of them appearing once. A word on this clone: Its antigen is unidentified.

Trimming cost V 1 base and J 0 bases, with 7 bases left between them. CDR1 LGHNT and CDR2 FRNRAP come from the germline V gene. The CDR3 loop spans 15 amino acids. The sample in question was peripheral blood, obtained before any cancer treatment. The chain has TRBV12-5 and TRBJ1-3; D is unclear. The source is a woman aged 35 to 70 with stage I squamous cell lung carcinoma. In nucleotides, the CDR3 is TGTGCTAGTGGTTTGGGGGCAGCCTCTGGAAACACCATATATTTT. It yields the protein CASGLGAASGNTIYF.